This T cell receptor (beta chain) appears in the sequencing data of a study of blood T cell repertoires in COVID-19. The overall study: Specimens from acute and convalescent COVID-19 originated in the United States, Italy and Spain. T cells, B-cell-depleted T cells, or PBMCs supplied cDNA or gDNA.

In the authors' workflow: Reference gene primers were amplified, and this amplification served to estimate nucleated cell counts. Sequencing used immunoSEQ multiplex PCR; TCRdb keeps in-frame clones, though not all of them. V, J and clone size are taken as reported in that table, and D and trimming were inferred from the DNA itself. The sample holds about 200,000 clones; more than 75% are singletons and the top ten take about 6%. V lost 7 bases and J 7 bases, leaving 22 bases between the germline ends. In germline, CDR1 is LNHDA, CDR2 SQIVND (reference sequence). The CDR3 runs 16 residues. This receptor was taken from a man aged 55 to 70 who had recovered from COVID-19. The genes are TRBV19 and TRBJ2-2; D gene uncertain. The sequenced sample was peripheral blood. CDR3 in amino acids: CASTPPPAVLGGELFF. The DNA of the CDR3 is TGTGCCAGTACCCCGCCCCCCGCAGTCCTTGGCGGGGAGCTGTTTTTT.